These 14 T cell receptor beta chains share one sample of origin, sequenced in a study of breast tumors, draining lymph nodes, adjacent tissues. The lymph nodes were axillary draining lymph nodes from breast cancer patients. TCRdb recomputed calls from the multiplex PCR reads with MiXCR, one row per CDR3 protein. The repertoire holds some 140,000 distinct CDR3 sequences, about 22% seen once, with about 2.6% in the top ten. Sequencing used axillary lymph node tissue. The source of these receptors is a female donor with breast cancer. Some clones in this sample may be carry-over from other donors' samples.

Comments on this clonotype: Relative to the germline gene, one junction end is altered; a read error may explain this. This rearrangement joins TRBV14 to TRBJ2-1; D is perhaps TRBD2 (5 bases). This CDR3 is 16 amino acids long. Germline V gives CDR1 SGHDN, CDR2 FVKESK. The CDR3, as DNA: TGTGCCAGCAACCAACTGGCGGGTTGGTCCTACAATGAGCAGCTCTTC. This codes for CASNQLAGWSYNEQLF.

This clonotype was counted ten times or more. The chain recombines TRBV6-6 with TRBJ2-2; D perhaps matches TRBD1 (7 bases). V lost 4 bases and J 3 bases, leaving 18 bases between the germline ends. In germline, CDR1 is MNHNY, CDR2 SVGAGI (reference sequence). The CDR3 loop spans 17 amino acids. CDR3 in amino acids: CASSWRDSRIDTGELFF. The CDR3 coding sequence is TGTGCCAGCAGTTGGAGGGACAGTCGTATAGACACCGGGGAGCTGTTTTTT.

Many counts were recorded for this clonotype. The rearrangement uses TRBV5-1 and TRBJ2-1; the D is unclear. Trimming stripped 3 bases from V and 8 bases from J, with 18 bases between. Germline lookup yields CDR1 SGHRS and CDR2 YFSETQ. The CDR3 is made up of 15 amino acids. The CDR3 DNA sequence: TGCGCCAGCAGCTCCGGGTCGGCGCAGGTTGATGAGCAGTTCTTC. Its translation is CASSSGSAQVDEQFF.

This clonotype was seen many times. This chain's CDR3 is CAWSSAGGFEQYF. In DNA form, the CDR3 reads TGTGCCTGGAGTAGCGCGGGAGGGTTCGAGCAGTACTTC. The rearrangement links TRBV30 to TRBJ2-7, with TRBD2 matching over 9 bases. This CDR3 comprises 13 residues. Germline CDR1 and CDR2: GTSNPN and SVGIG (reference sequence). The junction had 5 bases not matched to a gene; V was cut back by 2 bases and J by 6 bases.

Many counts were recorded for this clonotype. The rearrangement links TRBV6-6 to TRBJ1-4; D is ambiguous. The CDR3 totals 14 residues. Trimming shortened V by 2 bases and J by 8 bases, and 12 bases separated the two germline ends. The germline V gene has CDR1 MNHNY and CDR2 SVGAGI (reference sequence). CDR3 amino acids: CASSYGRPREKLFF. CDR3 DNA sequence: TGTGCCAGCAGTTACGGTCGCCCGAGGGAAAAACTGTTTTTT.

Ten or more counts support this clonotype. The rearrangement links TRBV6-2 or TRBV6-3 to TRBJ2-1, with 14 bases matching TRBD2. V trimming: 6 bases; J trimming: 9 bases; junction bases outside the gene matches: 7. The CDR3 totals 15 residues. Germline CDR1 MNHEY, CDR2 SVGEGT. For the CDR3, the DNA is TGTGCCAGCAGCTCGACTAGCGGGAGGGCCGCTGAGCAGTTCTTC. It specifies CASSSTSGRAAEQFF.

This clonotype was observed at least ten times. The chain carries TRBV24-1 and TRBJ2-3; 9 bases align to TRBD1. J was trimmed by 2 bases and V by 3 bases; bases with no gene match: 5. CDR1 and CDR2 (germline): KGHDR, SFDVKD. This CDR3 is built from 16 residues. This chain's CDR3 is CATSDPGTGTTDTQYF. The DNA for the CDR3 is TGTGCCACCAGTGATCCTGGGACAGGGACCACAGATACGCAGTATTTT.

The sample holds many counts of this clonotype. J is TRBJ2-7 and V is TRBV6-5; 10 nucleotides match TRBD1. J was trimmed by 7 bases and V by 2 bases; bases with no gene match: 8. This CDR3 spans 15 amino acids. Per germline, CDR1 MNHEY and CDR2 SVGAGI. CDR3 protein: CASSYGRQGAYEQYF. CDR3 in DNA: TGTGCCAGCAGTTACGGCCGACAGGGGGCGTATGAGCAGTACTTC.

Ten or more counts support this clonotype. V is TRBV20-1 and J is TRBJ1-5; no firm D call. The CDR3 has 12 amino acids. Germline CDR1 is DFQATT and CDR2 is SNEGSKA (reference sequence). Trimming removed 2 bases at V and 2 bases at J, with 4 bases between. The CDR3 region is CSARQGNQPQHF. The CDR3 DNA reads as TGCAGTGCTAGACAGGGCAATCAGCCCCAGCATTTT.

This clonotype was seen a handful of times. J is TRBJ2-2 and V is TRBV2, with 8 bases matching TRBD2. Losses at the gene ends were 6 bases for V and 3 bases for J; bases not matched to a gene: 6. Germline loops: CDR1 SNHLY, CDR2 FYNNEI. The CDR3 contains 15 residues. CDR3 nucleotide sequence: TGTGCCAGCAGCGCCCTAGCGGGCCACACCGGGGAGCTGTTTTTT. Translated, it gives CASSALAGHTGELFF.

This clonotype came up a few times. V is TRBV12-3 or TRBV12-4 and J is TRBJ2-7, with 7 bases aligning to TRBD2. The V segment lost 6 bases and the J segment 11 bases; nucleotides outside the gene matches: 10. The CDR3 runs 12 residues. CDR3 sequence: CASRGGGSMEYF. The CDR3 DNA reads TGTGCCAGCAGGGGGGGGGGGAGCATGGAGTACTTC.

This clonotype was observed many times. The rearrangement links TRBV7-2 to TRBJ2-1, with 8 bases lining up with TRBD2. The V and J ends lost 4 bases and 0 bases, in that order; junction bases with no gene match: 5. There are 16 residues in the CDR3. CDR1 is SGHTA and CDR2 is FQGNSA in the germline V gene. The CDR3 loop is CASSSGGRISYNEQFF. The CDR3 DNA is TGTGCCAGCAGCTCGGGGGGGCGTATCTCCTACAATGAGCAGTTCTTC.

This clonotype occurred a few times. The chain recombines TRBV14 with TRBJ2-5; the D gene is possibly TRBD2 (6 bases). The length of the CDR3 is 15 residues. Looked up from germline, CDR1 is SGHDN and CDR2 is FVKESK. Trimming removed 1 base from V and 3 bases from J, with 12 bases in between. In DNA, the CDR3 is TGTGCCAGCAGCCAAGGAGAACTAGCCGAAGAGACCCAGTACTTC. Encoded protein: CASSQGELAEETQYF.

This clonotype came up a few times. The gene calls are TRBV19 and TRBJ2-2; possible D gene TRBD1, 6 bases. The germline V gene encodes CDR1 LNHDA and CDR2 SQIVND (reference sequence). Trimming removed 7 bases from V and 6 bases from J, with 9 bases in between. The CDR3 extends over 12 amino acids. CDR3: CASTQGPGELFF. CDR3 nucleotides: TGTGCCAGTACCCAGGGGCCCGGGGAGCTGTTTTTT.